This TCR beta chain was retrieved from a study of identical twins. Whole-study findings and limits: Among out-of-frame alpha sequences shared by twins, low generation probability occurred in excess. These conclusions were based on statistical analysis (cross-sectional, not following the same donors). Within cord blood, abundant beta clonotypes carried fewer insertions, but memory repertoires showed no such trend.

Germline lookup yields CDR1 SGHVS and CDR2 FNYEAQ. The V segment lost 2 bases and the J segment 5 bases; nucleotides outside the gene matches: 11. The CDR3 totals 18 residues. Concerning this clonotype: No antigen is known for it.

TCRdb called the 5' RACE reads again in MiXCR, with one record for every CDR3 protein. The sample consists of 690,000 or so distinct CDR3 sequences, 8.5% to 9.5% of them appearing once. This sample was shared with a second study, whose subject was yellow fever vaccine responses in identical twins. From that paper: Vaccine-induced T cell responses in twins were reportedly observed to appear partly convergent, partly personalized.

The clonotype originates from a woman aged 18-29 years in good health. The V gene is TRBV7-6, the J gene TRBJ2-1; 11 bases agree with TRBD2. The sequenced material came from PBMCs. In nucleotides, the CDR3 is TGTGCCAGCAGCTTAAAGTCGCTAGCGGGGGGCCCAAACAATGAGCAGTTCTTC. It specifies CASSLKSLAGGPNNEQFF.